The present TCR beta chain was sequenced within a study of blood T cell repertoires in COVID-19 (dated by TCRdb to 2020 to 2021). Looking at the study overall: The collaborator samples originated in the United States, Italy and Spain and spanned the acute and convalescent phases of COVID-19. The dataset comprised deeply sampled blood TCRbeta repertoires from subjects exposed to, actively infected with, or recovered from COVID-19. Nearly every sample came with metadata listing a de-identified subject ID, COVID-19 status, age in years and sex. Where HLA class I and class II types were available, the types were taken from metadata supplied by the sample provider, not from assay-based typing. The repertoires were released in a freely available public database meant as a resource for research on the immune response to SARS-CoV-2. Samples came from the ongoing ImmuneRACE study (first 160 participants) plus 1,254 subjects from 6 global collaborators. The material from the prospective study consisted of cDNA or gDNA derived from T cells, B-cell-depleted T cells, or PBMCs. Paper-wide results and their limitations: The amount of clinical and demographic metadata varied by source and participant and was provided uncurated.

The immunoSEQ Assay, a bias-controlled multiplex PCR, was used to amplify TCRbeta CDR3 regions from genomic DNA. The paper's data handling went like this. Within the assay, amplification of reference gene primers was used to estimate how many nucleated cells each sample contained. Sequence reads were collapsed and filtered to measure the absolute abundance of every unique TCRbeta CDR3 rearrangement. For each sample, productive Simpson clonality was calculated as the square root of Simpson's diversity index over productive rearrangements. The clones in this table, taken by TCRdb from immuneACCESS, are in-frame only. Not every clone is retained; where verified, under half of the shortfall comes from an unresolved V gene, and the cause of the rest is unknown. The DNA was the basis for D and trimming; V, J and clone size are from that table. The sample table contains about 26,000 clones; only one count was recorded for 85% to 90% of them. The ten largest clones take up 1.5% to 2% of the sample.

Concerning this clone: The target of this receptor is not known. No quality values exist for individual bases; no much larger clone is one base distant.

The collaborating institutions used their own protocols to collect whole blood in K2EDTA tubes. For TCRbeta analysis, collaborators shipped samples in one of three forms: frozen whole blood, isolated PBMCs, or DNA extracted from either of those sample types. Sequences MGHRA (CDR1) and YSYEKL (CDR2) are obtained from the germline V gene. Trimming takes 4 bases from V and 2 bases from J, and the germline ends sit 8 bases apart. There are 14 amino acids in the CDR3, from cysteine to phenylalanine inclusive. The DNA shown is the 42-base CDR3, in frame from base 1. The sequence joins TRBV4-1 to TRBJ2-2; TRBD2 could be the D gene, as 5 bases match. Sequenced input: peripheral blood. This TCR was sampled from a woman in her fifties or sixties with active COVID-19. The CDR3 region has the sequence CASSLRTNTGELFF. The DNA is TGCGCCAGCAGCCTTCGGACTAACACCGGGGAGCTGTTTTTT.